This TCR beta chain was observed in a study of glioma-infiltrating T cells. Amplification of TCR alpha and beta CDR3 regions from RNA used iRepertoire nested multiplex PCR. TCRdb reprocessed the multiplex PCR reads with MiXCR, giving one entry per CDR3 protein. The data contain around 390,000 distinct CDR3 sequences, roughly two fifths of them singletons. Losses at the gene ends were 5 bases for V and 1 base for J; bases not matched to a gene: 5. CDR1 and CDR2 from the germline V gene are MDHEN and SYDVKM. This CDR3 region has 15 residues. Sequencing was carried out using glioma tissue, nonneoplastic brain tissue, or PBMCs (not recorded which). The clonotype comes from a human donor with low-grade glioma or glioblastoma, undergoing nonglioma brain surgery, or in good health (not recorded which). The chain employs TRBV28 and TRBJ2-7, with TRBD2 matching 10 bases. The chain's CDR3 is CASSQPGLASYEQYF. Here the CDR3 DNA reads TGTGCCAGCAGTCAACCGGGACTAGCGTCCTACGAGCAGTACTTC.